Following are 20 T cell receptor beta chains from one sample sequenced in a study of T-cell memory formation after mild COVID-19. Using its own MiXCR run on the 5' RACE reads, TCRdb lists one record per CDR3 protein. The sample records around 200,000 distinct CDR3 sequences, over 20% being singletons. The sequencing sample was made of PBMCs or a T cell subset sorted from them (not recorded which). The receptors derive from an adult woman who had mild COVID-19 (a few samples of this study predate the infection). Cell type and time point are not known.

The chain employs TRBV7-9 and TRBJ2-7; 8 bases line up with TRBD2. CDR1 is SEHNR and CDR2 is FQNEAQ in the germline V gene (reference sequence). CDR3 size: 16 residues. J lost 0 bases, V lost 0 bases, and 4 bases had no gene match. As DNA, the CDR3 is TGTGCCAGCAGCTTAGCCCCGGGACTAGACTCCTACGAGCAGTACTTC. Translation: CASSLAPGLDSYEQYF. The variable domain in full, with the rest retrieved from reference TRBV7-9 and TRBJ2-7, is DTGVSQNPRHKITKRGQNVTFRCDPISEHNRLYWYRQTLGQGPEFLTYFQNEAQLEKSRLLSDRFSAERPKGSFSTLEIQRTEQGDSAMYLCASSLAPGLDSYEQYFGPGTRLTVT.

This clonotype appeared a few times. The V call is TRBV7-9, the J call TRBJ1-1, with D uncertain. The length of the CDR3 is 14 residues. Germline V CDR1 and CDR2: SEHNR, FQNEAQ (reference sequence). Trimming removed 5 bases at V and 1 base at J, with 11 bases between. The CDR3 DNA reads as TGTGCCAGCAGCCAGAGTGGGAGGAACACTGAAGCTTTCTTT. It is translated as CASSQSGRNTEAFF.

In DNA, the CDR3 is TGTGCCAGCAGTAGATCCCGGGCCACTAATGAAAAACTGTTTTTT. This gives the protein CASSRSRATNEKLFF. J is TRBJ1-4 and V is TRBV6-5; unclear D gene. The V end was cut by 5 bases, the J end by 2 bases, with 12 bases between. Germline V gene data show CDR1 as MNHEY and CDR2 as SVGAGI. This CDR3 region has 15 residues.

The V and J genes are TRBV4-3 and TRBJ2-3; D might be TRBD1 (5 bases). CDR1 LGHNA and CDR2 YSLEER come from the germline V gene. V lost 2 bases and J 3 bases, leaving 12 bases between the germline ends. The CDR3 has 15 residues. For the CDR3, the DNA is TGCGCCAGCAGCCAAAGCCCCCAGGGAACAGATACGCAGTATTTT. Protein product: CASSQSPQGTDTQYF.

This clonotype has only a few counts. The chain has TRBV7-2 and TRBJ2-6; D not certain. The V end lost 3 bases, the J end lost 0 bases, and 12 bases lay between the germline ends. Germline-derived CDR1 and CDR2 are SGHTA and FQGNSA. This CDR3 region has 17 residues. CDR3 DNA sequence: TGTGCCAGCAGCTTGAGGCTCCCCAGCTCTGGGGCCAACGTCCTGACTTTC. This gives the protein CASSLRLPSSGANVLTF.

This chain links TRBV19 with TRBJ2-7, with 7 bases that match TRBD2. Germline assignment: CDR1 LNHDA and CDR2 SQIVND (reference sequence). The trim removed 3 bases at V and 2 bases at J, leaving 4 bases unmatched. CDR3 length: 14 residues. CDR3 nucleotide sequence: TGTGCCAGTAGTATCGGGGGGACCCCCTACGAGCAGTACTTC. Its protein is CASSIGGTPYEQYF.

The V call is TRBV9, the J call TRBJ2-7; D gene ambiguous. Germline-derived CDR1 and CDR2 are SGDLS and YYNGEE. V was cut by 0 bases and J by 2 bases, with 9 bases left in between. There are 14 residues in the CDR3. The CDR3 region has the DNA TGTGCCAGCAGCGTAGATAGTGCGACCTACGAGCAGTACTTC. Its protein product is CASSVDSATYEQYF.

This clonotype has more than one count but fewer than ten. This chain's CDR3 is CSARSPGFGPTSLNTIYF. The CDR3 DNA follows: TGCAGTGCTAGATCCCCTGGTTTCGGCCCAACGAGCTTAAACACCATATATTTT. The chain combines TRBV20-1 with TRBJ1-3; D remains unclear. Per the germline V gene, CDR1 is DFQATT and CDR2 is SNEGSKA (reference sequence). This CDR3 contains 18 residues. Trimming pared 2 bases from V and 6 bases from J, leaving 26 bases between.

Here the CDR3 reads CASSQGTGTAYEQYF. The CDR3 DNA reads TGCGCCAGCAGCCAAGGTACCGGGACAGCCTACGAGCAGTACTTC. The chain joins TRBV4-1 to TRBJ2-7; 7 bases align to TRBD1. This CDR3 is built from 15 residues. CDR1 and CDR2 (germline): MGHRA, YSYEKL. The V gene end was trimmed by 1 base and the J gene end by 2 bases; junction bases not matched to a gene: 5.

V usage is TRBV7-2 and J usage is TRBJ2-1, with 7 bases lining up with TRBD2. Unmatched junction bases numbered 6, after V lost 5 bases and J lost 8 bases. The CDR3 extends over 13 amino acids. In germline, CDR1 is SGHTA, CDR2 FQGNSA. CDR3 sequence: CASSVTSWDEQFF. In nucleotides, the CDR3 is TGTGCCAGCAGCGTGACTAGCTGGGATGAGCAGTTCTTC. Based on the CDR3 plus reference TRBV7-2 and TRBJ2-1, the full variable domain is GAGVSQSPSNKVTEKGKDVELRCDPISGHTALYWYRQSLGQGLEFLIYFQGNSAPDKSGLPSDRFSAERTGGSVSTLTIQRTQQEDSAVYLCASSVTSWDEQFFGPGTRLTVL.

The chain joins TRBV5-1 to TRBJ1-2; 8 nucleotides align to TRBD1. Germline values: CDR1 SGHRS, CDR2 YFSETQ. The CDR3 consists of 16 residues. With 0 bases clipped from V and 5 bases from J, the junction kept 9 bases outside the gene matches. The CDR3 DNA reads TGCGCCAGCAGCTTGGACCACGACAGGGGACAATATGGCTACACCTTC. Translation gives CASSLDHDRGQYGYTF.

The J gene is TRBJ2-7, the V gene TRBV20-1; D is possibly TRBD2 (6 bases). Germline V gene lookup returns CDR1 DFQATT and CDR2 SNEGSKA (reference sequence). Trimming removed 5 bases at V and 2 bases at J, with 19 bases between. The CDR3 loop spans 15 amino acids. The CDR3 spells CSARLVRLVAYEQYF. The CDR3 DNA reads TGCAGTGCTCGACTGGTACGACTAGTTGCCTACGAGCAGTACTTC.

This chain connects TRBV20-1 to TRBJ1-5; no clear D gene. The CDR3 totals 10 residues. Germline V gene sequence: CDR1 DFQATT, CDR2 SNEGSKA (reference sequence). With 6 bases removed from V and 7 bases from J, the gap between germline ends came to 7 bases. CDR3 coding DNA: TGCAGTGCGTTCAGGCAGCCCCAGCATTTT. The encoded protein is CSAFRQPQHF.

V is TRBV20-1 and J is TRBJ2-7; the D gene is possibly TRBD2 (5 bases). This CDR3 is 11 amino acids long. V shed 5 bases and J shed 10 bases, with 15 bases lying between them. Germline lookup yields CDR1 DFQATT and CDR2 SNEGSKA (reference sequence). CDR3 sequence (DNA): TGCAGTGCTTCCCCCGGACTGGGTCAGTACTTC. This gives the protein CSASPGLGQYF.

The V and J genes are TRBV19 and TRBJ1-2; a possible D gene is TRBD1 (5 bases). This CDR3 is 13 amino acids long. Germline V lookup: CDR1 LNHDA, CDR2 SQIVND (reference sequence). The V end was cut by 3 bases, the J end by 7 bases, with 12 bases between. CDR3 protein: CASSMGRAAGYTF. The CDR3 DNA follows: TGTGCCAGTAGTATGGGCAGGGCTGCTGGCTACACCTTC.

V usage is TRBV20-1 and J usage is TRBJ2-1; a possible D gene is TRBD2 (7 bases). Germline lookup yields CDR1 DFQATT and CDR2 SNEGSKA (reference sequence). V was trimmed by 1 base and J by 10 bases, leaving 29 bases between them. This CDR3 is built from 18 residues. In DNA, the CDR3 is TGCAGTGCTAGAGCTTACCTCCGGGAAAGGGGAGGGGGGCGAGAGCAGTTCTTC. It is translated as CSARAYLRERGGGREQFF.

The V gene is TRBV11-2, the J gene TRBJ2-1; no clear D gene. Germline V gives CDR1 SGHAT, CDR2 FQNNGV. Trimming removed 5 bases from V and 5 bases from J, with 19 bases in between. The CDR3 is made up of 16 amino acids. The CDR3 loop is CASSTPRGSLDNEQFF. CDR3 sequence (DNA): TGTGCCAGCAGCACCCCCCGAGGAAGCCTTGACAATGAGCAGTTCTTC.

The chain has TRBV27 and TRBJ1-2; D unclear. The CDR3 sequence is 15 residues long. From germline, CDR1 is MNHEY and CDR2 SMNVEV (reference sequence). The V gene lost 3 bases and the J gene lost 5 bases, with 16 bases spanning the gap. The CDR3 is CASSFVSGSGYGYTF. DNA of the CDR3: TGTGCCAGCAGTTTTGTCTCTGGGAGCGGATATGGCTACACCTTC.

This clonotype was picked up a small number of times. The V gene is TRBV7-9, the J gene TRBJ2-3; D uncertain. V was clipped by 2 bases and J by 4 bases, with 13 bases between them. This CDR3 spans 15 amino acids. The V gene's germline CDR1 is SEHNR and CDR2 FQNEAQ (reference sequence). CDR3 bases: TGTGCCAGCAGCTTAATCAGGATTGGAGCAGATACGCAGTATTTT. It translates to CASSLIRIGADTQYF.

The chain uses TRBV5-4 and TRBJ2-2; D is possibly TRBD1 or TRBD2 (5 bases each). V was clipped by 4 bases and J by 3 bases, with 16 bases between them. This CDR3 comprises 16 residues. Germline V gene data show CDR1 as SGHNT and CDR2 as YYREEE (reference sequence). The chain's CDR3 is CASSDPPGTDTGELFF. Written as DNA, the CDR3 is TGTGCCAGCAGCGACCCTCCGGGGACGGACACCGGGGAGCTGTTTTTT.